The present T cell receptor (beta chain) was sequenced within a study of blood T cell repertoires in COVID-19. In the study overall: The samples span acute and convalescent COVID-19 from the United States, Italy and Spain. T cells, B-cell-depleted T cells, or PBMCs supplied cDNA or gDNA.

The germline CDR1 and CDR2 sequences are LGHNT and FRNRAP. Trimming removed 1 base from V and 1 base from J, with 7 bases in between. This CDR3 comprises 14 residues. Methods used by the authors: Reference gene primers were amplified, and this amplification served to estimate nucleated cell counts. Sequencing was performed with immunoSEQ multiplex PCR; in TCRdb, only in-frame clones are kept and a portion is missing. V, J and clone size are taken as reported in that table, and D and trimming were inferred from the DNA itself. The sample has tens of thousands of clones; about four fifths are singletons.

The chain uses TRBV12-5 and TRBJ1-1; TRBD1 might be the D (5 bases). This TCR derives from a woman aged 80 or older with active or convalescent COVID-19. Sequenced material: peripheral blood. Here the CDR3 reads CASGLETENTEAFF. CDR3 DNA sequence: TGTGCTAGTGGTTTGGAGACAGAGAACACTGAAGCTTTCTTT. Full variable domain (rest looked up from reference TRBV12-5 and TRBJ1-1): DARVTQTPRHKVTEMGQEVTMRCQPILGHNTVFWYRQTMMQGLELLAYFRNRAPLDDSGMPKDRFSAEMPDATLATLKIQPSEPRDSAVYFCASGLETENTEAFFGQGTRLTVV.